Shown below are 32 T cell receptor beta chains from a single sample sequenced in a study of shared clonotypes between healthy human individuals. TCRdb's table, derived via immunoSEQ multiplex PCR, lists solely in-frame clones and lacks some. The sample has roughly 700,000 clones, 90% seen once. The sequenced sample consisted of memory CD8+ T cells from PBMCs. The subset was: CD45RO+ cells pooled with CCR7-negative TemRA cells. The source of these receptors is a man between 18 and 35 years old in good health. Some clones in this sample may be carry-over from other donors' samples.

V gene TRBV7-9 combines with J gene TRBJ2-5, with D possibly TRBD2 on 6 matching bases. Germline V gene sequence: CDR1 SEHNR, CDR2 FQNEAQ (reference sequence). The CDR3 consists of 13 residues. Trimming took 5 bases from V and 5 from J, leaving 12 bases between them. CDR3 amino acids: CASSPTSAETQYF. CDR3 nucleotides: TGTGCCAGCAGCCCGACTAGTGCGGAGACCCAGTACTTC.

The chain uses TRBV7-8 and TRBJ2-7, with a tentative D call TRBD2 (5 bases). This CDR3 region has 15 residues. Germline lookup yields CDR1 SGHVS and CDR2 FQNEAQ. V was pared by 2 bases and J by 4 bases, with 15 bases between. The CDR3 DNA reads as TGTGCCAGCAGCTTATCGGTCGAGGGTCGGTACGAGCAGTACTTC. This translates into CASSLSVEGRYEQYF. Full variable domain (rest looked up from reference TRBV7-8 and TRBJ2-7): GAGVSQSPRYKVAKRGQDVALRCDPISGHVSLFWYQQALGQGPEFLTYFQNEAQLDKSGLPSDRFFAERPEGSVSTLKIQRTQQEDSAVYLCASSLSVEGRYEQYFGPGTRLTVT.

The V and J genes are TRBV28 and TRBJ2-2, with 9 bases identical to TRBD1. The CDR3 has 16 residues. The V segment lost 6 bases and the J segment 7 bases; nucleotides outside the gene matches: 12. The germline V gene has CDR1 MDHEN and CDR2 SYDVKM. CDR3 in amino acids: CASRNRQGVYGGELFF. For the CDR3, the DNA is TGTGCCAGCAGAAACAGACAGGGGGTGTATGGCGGGGAGCTGTTTTTT.

J is TRBJ2-5 and V is TRBV10-1; D possibly uses TRBD1 or TRBD2 (5 bases each). Germline CDR1 and CDR2: WNHNN and SYGVQD (reference sequence). V lost 5 bases to trimming and J lost 2 bases, with 15 bases between them. CDR3 length: 15 amino acids. As DNA, the CDR3 is TGCGCCAGCAGTACCGGGGACGGTGAGCAAGAGACCCAGTACTTC. Translation: CASSTGDGEQETQYF.

This clone was seen just once. An end of the junction differs from the germline gene, which may be a read error. The chain is built from TRBV6-1 and TRBJ1-2; TRBD1 matches at 11 bases. The CDR3 is 17 amino acids. Germline loops: CDR1 MNHNS, CDR2 SASEGT. The CDR3 spells CAGSEYIGQGARYGYTF. The CDR3 nucleotides are TGTGCCGGCAGTGAATATATAGGACAGGGGGCTCGGTATGGCTACACCTTC.

V gene TRBV2 combines with J gene TRBJ1-1; D perhaps matches TRBD1 (5 bases). The V and J ends lost 6 bases and 1 base respectively, with 15 bases between them. The germline gives CDR1 SNHLY, CDR2 FYNNEI. This CDR3 contains 15 residues. Here the CDR3 reads CASRHPRDQNTEAFF. CDR3 DNA: TGTGCCAGCAGACACCCCCGGGACCAGAACACTGAAGCTTTCTTT.

This clone was detected only a few times. V gene TRBV6-1 combines with J gene TRBJ2-7; possibly TRBD1 or TRBD2 for D (5 bases each). The CDR3 runs 14 residues. Deletions cut 3 bases from V and 3 bases from J, with 12 bases between. From germline, CDR1 is MNHNS and CDR2 SASEGT. The CDR3 DNA follows: TGTGCCAGCAGTGACGCCGGGACCCTCTACGAGCAGTACTTC. Translation gives CASSDAGTLYEQYF.

This chain links TRBV5-1 with TRBJ2-1; 15 bases fit TRBD2. Germline V CDR1 and CDR2: SGHRS, YFSETQ. CDR3 size: 14 residues. Trimming took 7 bases from V and 9 from J; bases not matched to a gene: 5. The CDR3 bases are TGCGCCAGCGCTCCGGGACTAGCGGGAGGTGAGCAGTTCTTC. Translation: CASAPGLAGGEQFF.

About this clone itself: The identical CDR3 is also encoded by other nucleotide sequences in the sample. This sequence joins TRBV15 and TRBJ1-1; D possibly corresponds to TRBD1 (6 bases). Germline V CDR1 and CDR2: LNHNV, YYDKDF (reference sequence). This CDR3 comprises 14 residues. V gave up 3 bases and J gave up 1 base, with 9 bases separating them. The CDR3 coding sequence is TGTGCCACCAGCAGGCGAGGGGGGAACACTGAAGCTTTCTTT. Translating gives CATSRRGGNTEAFF.

This clone was seen a few times. Other nucleotide sequences in the sample specify the same CDR3. The chain has TRBV27 and TRBJ1-3; maybe TRBD1 (5 bases). CDR1 and CDR2 (germline): MNHEY, SMNVEV (reference sequence). This CDR3 is built from 14 residues. V lost 2 bases to trimming and J lost 0 bases, with 5 bases between them. CDR3 coding DNA: TGTGCCAGCAGTTTAAGGGGCTCTGGAAACACCATATATTTT. This sequence encodes CASSLRGSGNTIYF.

As concerns this clone: This likely stems from a read error, as it lies one base from a far larger clone. The sample has other DNA sequences that encode this CDR3 too. The chain couples TRBV5-4 to TRBJ1-1, with D unresolved. V was trimmed by 4 bases and J by 2 bases, leaving 15 bases between them. From germline, CDR1 is SGHNT and CDR2 YYREEE (reference sequence). The CDR3 totals 15 residues. The CDR3 protein is CASSQDGLSNTEAFF. The CDR3 region has the DNA TGTGCCAGCAGCCAAGATGGGCTTTCCAACACTGAAGCTTTCTTT.

The chain links TRBV14 to TRBJ2-1, with unresolved D. From germline, CDR1 is SGHDN and CDR2 FVKESK. The V end lost 4 bases, the J end lost 7 bases, and 11 bases lay between the germline ends. The CDR3 consists of 13 residues. This chain's CDR3 is CASSLLIYNEQFF. The CDR3 DNA is TGTGCCAGCAGCCTCCTTATTTATAATGAGCAGTTCTTC.

This chain joins TRBV9 and TRBJ2-7, with 8 bases matching TRBD2. This CDR3 spans 16 amino acids. Germline trimming cut 1 base from V and 3 bases from J; bases unmatched to any gene: 9. CDR1 SGDLS and CDR2 YYNGEE come from the germline V gene. The DNA of the CDR3 is TGTGCCAGCAGCGTAACCACTAGCGGATCTTTCTACGAGCAGTACTTC. Protein product: CASSVTTSGSFYEQYF. Based on the CDR3 plus reference TRBV9 and TRBJ2-7, the full variable domain is DSGVTQTPKHLITATGQRVTLRCSPRSGDLSVYWYQQSLDQGLQFLIQYYNGEERAKGNILERFSAQQFPDLHSELNLSSLELGDSALYFCASSVTTSGSFYEQYFGPGTRLTVT.

The chain uses TRBV5-1 and TRBJ2-1; 9 nucleotides align to TRBD2. The CDR3 sequence is 14 residues long. The germline CDR1 and CDR2 sequences are SGHRS and YFSETQ. V lost 5 bases and J lost 4; bases outside the gene matches: 4. DNA for the CDR3: TGCGCCAGCAGAAGCGGGGGGTTTTACAATGAGCAGTTCTTC. Translated: CASRSGGFYNEQFF.

The V gene is TRBV6-1, the J gene TRBJ2-7; 10 bases match TRBD1. Germline loops: CDR1 MNHNS, CDR2 SASEGT. CDR3 length: 15 amino acids. J lost 3 bases, V lost 1 base, and 3 bases had no gene match. The CDR3 DNA reads TGTGCCAGCAGTGAAGGGTGGGACAGGGGCTACGAGCAGTACTTC. Translated: CASSEGWDRGYEQYF.

The sample holds a few counts of this clone. The chain is built from TRBV5-4 and TRBJ2-3, with 8 bases that match TRBD1. Trimming removed 2 bases from V and 11 bases from J; junction bases left unmatched: 7. Germline assignment: CDR1 SGHNT and CDR2 YYREEE (reference sequence). The CDR3 sequence is 13 residues long. The CDR3 protein is CASSLNRGTLQYF. CDR3 bases: TGTGCCAGCAGCTTAAACAGGGGGACGTTGCAGTATTTT.

The chain carries TRBV7-9 and TRBJ2-3, with D possibly being TRBD1 (6 bases). The V gene's germline CDR1 is SEHNR and CDR2 FQNEAQ (reference sequence). The CDR3 runs 13 residues. V lost 5 bases to trimming and J lost 4 bases, with 10 bases between them. CDR3 in DNA: TGTGCCAGCAGCCCCCGGACAGCAGATACGCAGTATTTT. This encodes CASSPRTADTQYF. The full variable domain, with the rest looked up from reference TRBV7-9 and TRBJ2-3, is DTGVSQNPRHKITKRGQNVTFRCDPISEHNRLYWYRQTLGQGPEFLTYFQNEAQLEKSRLLSDRFSAERPKGSFSTLEIQRTEQGDSAMYLCASSPRTADTQYFGPGTRLTVL.

The CDR3 loop is CASSPARAKGNWNGYTF. In DNA form, the CDR3 reads TGTGCCAGCAGCCCAGCAAGGGCCAAAGGGAATTGGAATGGCTACACCTTC. The J gene is TRBJ1-2, the V gene TRBV7-2; D remains ambiguous. V was cut by 5 bases and J by 6 bases, with 25 bases left in between. From germline, CDR1 is SGHTA and CDR2 FQGNSA. This CDR3 has 17 amino acids.

The J gene is TRBJ1-4, the V gene TRBV7-9; 7 bases line up with TRBD1. Germline V gives CDR1 SEHNR, CDR2 FQNEAQ (reference sequence). There are 16 residues in the CDR3. The junction had 9 bases not matched to a gene; V was cut back by 5 bases and J by 3 bases. As DNA, the CDR3 is TGTGCCAGCAGCACCCGACAGGGTGGAGCTAATGAAAAACTGTTTTTT. Residues: CASSTRQGGANEKLFF.

This clone was detected once. This chain links TRBV7-7 with TRBJ2-7; 7 bases align to TRBD1. The CDR3 contains 13 residues. Germline V gives CDR1 SSHAT, CDR2 FNYEAQ (reference sequence). The J segment lost 3 bases and the V segment lost 3 bases, leaving 2 bases of the junction unmatched. Here the CDR3 reads CASSLGQRYEQYF. CDR3 nucleotides: TGTGCCAGCAGCTTGGGACAGCGCTACGAGCAGTACTTC.

The chain combines TRBV10-2 with TRBJ2-1; 12 bases are a match to TRBD2. Germline-derived CDR1 and CDR2 are WSHSY and SAAADI. This CDR3 is 14 amino acids long. The V segment lost 5 bases and the J segment 8 bases; nucleotides outside the gene matches: 4. This chain's CDR3 is CASSWTSGIDEQFF. In DNA form, the CDR3 reads TGCGCCAGCAGTTGGACTAGCGGGATTGATGAGCAGTTCTTC.

This clone was detected a few times. The chain carries TRBV27 and TRBJ2-1; D unclear. The CDR3 sequence is 11 residues long. In germline, CDR1 is MNHEY, CDR2 SMNVEV (reference sequence). Trimming took off 3 bases at V and 10 bases at J, with 7 bases between the two ends. CDR3 coding DNA: TGTGCCAGCAGTTTCCCCACGGAGCAGTTCTTC. Encoded protein: CASSFPTEQFF.

This chain connects TRBV6-5 to TRBJ1-1, with 10 bases that match TRBD1. The CDR3 is 14 amino acids. Germline-derived CDR1 and CDR2 are MNHEY and SVGAGI. Unmatched junction bases numbered 10, after V lost 4 bases and J lost 11 bases. The CDR3 loop reads CASSLGQGREGAFF. CDR3 nucleotide sequence: TGTGCCAGCAGTTTGGGACAGGGGAGGGAGGGGGCTTTCTTT.

V gene TRBV11-2 combines with J gene TRBJ1-2; 8 positions match TRBD1. CDR1 and CDR2 (germline): SGHAT, FQNNGV. The CDR3 extends over 14 amino acids. The J segment lost 5 bases and the V segment lost 1 base, leaving 3 bases of the junction unmatched. CDR3 protein: CASSLGGTGYGYTF. CDR3 DNA: TGTGCCAGCAGCTTAGGCGGGACAGGTTATGGCTACACCTTC.

J is TRBJ1-2 and V is TRBV11-2; D not resolved. The V gene lost 0 bases and the J gene lost 4 bases, with 6 bases spanning the gap. CDR1 SGHAT and CDR2 FQNNGV come from the germline V gene. The CDR3 is 13 amino acids. Here the CDR3 DNA reads TGTGCCAGCAGCTTAGATCCCCGCTATGGCTACACCTTC. This translates into CASSLDPRYGYTF.

The rearrangement links TRBV4-3 to TRBJ2-1; D possibly corresponds to TRBD2 (7 bases). The ends were cut back, 0 bases at V and 5 bases at J, with 11 bases in the middle. This CDR3 is 15 amino acids long. Germline V lookup: CDR1 LGHNA, CDR2 YSLEER. CDR3 loop: CASSQDQGTNNEQFF. The CDR3 bases are TGCGCCAGCAGCCAAGATCAGGGGACTAACAATGAGCAGTTCTTC.

The chain uses TRBV7-9 and TRBJ2-7, with 9 bases identical to TRBD2. The germline V gene has CDR1 SEHNR and CDR2 FQNEAQ (reference sequence). The V segment lost 6 bases and the J segment 3 bases; nucleotides outside the gene matches: 15. This CDR3 is built from 17 residues. The CDR3 loop is CASSYPLVGAGGYEQYF. In nucleotides, the CDR3 is TGTGCCAGCAGTTATCCCTTGGTGGGAGCGGGGGGCTACGAGCAGTACTTC.

DNA of the CDR3: TGTGCCAGCAGTCCGGGAGGGGAGGGCGATACGCAGTATTTT. Translated: CASSPGGEGDTQYF. This sequence joins TRBV28 and TRBJ2-3, with 8 bases identical to TRBD2. CDR1 is MDHEN, CDR2 SYDVKM, per germline. This CDR3 is built from 14 residues. Germline trimming cut 5 bases from V and 6 bases from J; bases unmatched to any gene: 7.

CDR3 DNA: TGTGCCAGCAGTCGGGCGAACACCGGGGAGCTGTTTTTT. It translates to CASSRANTGELFF. This chain joins TRBV28 and TRBJ2-2; D is undetermined. V was shortened by 5 bases and J by 0 bases, with 4 bases between the two germline ends. Germline V CDR1 and CDR2: MDHEN, SYDVKM. The CDR3 is 13 amino acids. The complete variable domain, with remaining parts taken from reference TRBV28 and TRBJ2-2, reads DVKVTQSSRYLVKRTGEKVFLECVQDMDHENMFWYRQDPGLGLRLIYFSYDVKMKEKGDIPEGYSVSREKKERFSLILESASTNQTSMYLCASSRANTGELFFGEGSRLTVL.

Concerning this clone: Other DNA variants within this sample encode the same CDR3. The chain recombines TRBV19 with TRBJ2-7, with no clear D. The CDR3 is 13 amino acids. In germline, CDR1 is LNHDA, CDR2 SQIVND (reference sequence). V shed 3 bases and J shed 6 bases, with 12 bases lying between them. CDR3 in amino acids: CASSILSGSEQYF. For the CDR3, the DNA is TGTGCCAGTAGTATTTTGTCAGGCTCCGAGCAGTACTTC. The full variable domain, with the rest looked up from reference TRBV19 and TRBJ2-7, is DGGITQSPKYLFRKEGQNVTLSCEQNLNHDAMYWYRQDPGQGLRLIYYSQIVNDFQKGDIAEGYSVSREKKESFPLTVTSAQKNPTAFYLCASSILSGSEQYFGPGTRLTVT.

This chain links TRBV27 with TRBJ2-6, with a possible D match to TRBD1 (6 bases). Germline-derived CDR1 and CDR2 are MNHEY and SMNVEV (reference sequence). Trimming pared 0 bases from V and 2 bases from J, leaving 11 bases between. The CDR3 is 17 amino acids. CDR3 DNA: TGTGCCAGCAGTTTATCGCCACAGGGCCCTGGGGCCAACGTCCTGACTTTC. Encoded protein: CASSLSPQGPGANVLTF.

This clone was seen only once. V usage is TRBV6-1 and J usage is TRBJ1-1; a possible D gene is TRBD1 (6 bases). V was pared by 1 base and J by 0 bases, with 12 bases between. CDR1 and CDR2 from the germline V gene are MNHNS and SASEGT. The CDR3 is 16 residues long. The CDR3 DNA reads TGTGCCAGCAGTGAAGATCCGACAGGTATGAACACTGAAGCTTTCTTT. Protein sequence: CASSEDPTGMNTEAFF.